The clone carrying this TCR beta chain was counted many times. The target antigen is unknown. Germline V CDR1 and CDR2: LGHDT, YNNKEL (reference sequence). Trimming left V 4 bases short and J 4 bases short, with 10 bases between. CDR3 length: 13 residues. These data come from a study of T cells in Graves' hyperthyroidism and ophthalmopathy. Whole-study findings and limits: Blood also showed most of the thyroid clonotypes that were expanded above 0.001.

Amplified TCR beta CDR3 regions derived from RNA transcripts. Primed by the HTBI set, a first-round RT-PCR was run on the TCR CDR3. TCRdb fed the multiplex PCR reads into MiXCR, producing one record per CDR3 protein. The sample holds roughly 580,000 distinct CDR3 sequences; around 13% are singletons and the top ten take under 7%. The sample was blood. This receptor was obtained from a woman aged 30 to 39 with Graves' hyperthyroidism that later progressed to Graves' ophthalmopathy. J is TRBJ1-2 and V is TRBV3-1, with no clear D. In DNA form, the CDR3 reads TGTGCCAGCAGCCCCGGCGGCCGCTATGGCTACACCTTC. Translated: CASSPGGRYGYTF.